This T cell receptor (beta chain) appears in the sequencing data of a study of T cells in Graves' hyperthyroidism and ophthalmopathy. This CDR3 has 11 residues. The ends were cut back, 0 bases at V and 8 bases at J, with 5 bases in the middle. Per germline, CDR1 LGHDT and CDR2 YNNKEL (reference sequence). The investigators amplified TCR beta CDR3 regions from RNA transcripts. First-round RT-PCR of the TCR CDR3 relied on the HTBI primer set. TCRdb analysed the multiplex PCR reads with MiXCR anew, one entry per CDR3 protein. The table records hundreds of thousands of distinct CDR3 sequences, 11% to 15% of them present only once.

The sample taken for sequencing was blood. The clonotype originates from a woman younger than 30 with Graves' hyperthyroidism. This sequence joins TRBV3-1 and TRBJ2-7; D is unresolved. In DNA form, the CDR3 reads TGTGCCAGCAGCCAAGAACTTAAGCAGTACTTC. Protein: CASSQELKQYF.